Described below is a single TCR beta chain sequence and its context. What it binds is unknown. The data are from a study of Tregs in tolerant kidney transplant recipients. The study's findings and limits: This study did not directly address biological reproducibility. Findings come from small patient numbers and require larger validation. Activated donor B cell expansion appeared to reveal the most relevant donor-specific TCRbeta repertoire.

Assay used: immunoSEQ multiplex PCR; TCRdb lists only in-frame clones, some missing. The sample includes 85,000 to 90,000 clones, around nine tenths of them seen just once. The germline CDR1 and CDR2 sequences are SEHNR and FQNEAQ (reference sequence). V was pared by 5 bases and J by 4 bases, with 7 bases of the junction left unmatched. The CDR3 sequence is 14 residues long. The specimen sequenced was CD8+ T cells from blood. The gene calls are TRBV7-9 and TRBJ1-2, with 7 bases that match TRBD1. This receptor was obtained from a human donor in good health. Here the CDR3 reads CASSLGQDIYGYTF. The DNA for the CDR3 is TGTGCCAGCAGCCTTGGACAGGATATCTATGGCTACACCTTC.